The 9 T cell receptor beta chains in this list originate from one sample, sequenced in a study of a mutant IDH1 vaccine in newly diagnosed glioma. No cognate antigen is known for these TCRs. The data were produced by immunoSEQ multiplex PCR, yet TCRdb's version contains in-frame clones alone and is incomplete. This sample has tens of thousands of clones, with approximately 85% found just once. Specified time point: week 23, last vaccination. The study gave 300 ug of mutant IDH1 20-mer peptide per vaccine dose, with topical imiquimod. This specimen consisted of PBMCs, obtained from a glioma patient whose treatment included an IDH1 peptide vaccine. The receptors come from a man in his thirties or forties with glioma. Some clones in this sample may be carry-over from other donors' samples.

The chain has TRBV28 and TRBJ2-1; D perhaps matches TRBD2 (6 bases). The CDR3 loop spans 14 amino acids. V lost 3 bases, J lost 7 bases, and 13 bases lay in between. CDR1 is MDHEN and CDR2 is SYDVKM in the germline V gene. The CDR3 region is CASSFFGGENEQFF. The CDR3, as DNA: TGTGCCAGCAGTTTTTTCGGGGGAGAGAATGAGCAGTTCTTC.

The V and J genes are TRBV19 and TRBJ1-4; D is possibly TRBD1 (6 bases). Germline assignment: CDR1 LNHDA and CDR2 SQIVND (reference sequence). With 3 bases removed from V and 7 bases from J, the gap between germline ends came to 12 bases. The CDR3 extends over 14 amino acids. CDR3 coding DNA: TGTGCCAGTAGTATCGGGGGACAAGGTGAAAAACTGTTTTTT. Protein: CASSIGGQGEKLFF.

DNA of the CDR3: TGTGCCAGCTCACCATCCACAGTCCCCTACGAGCAGTACTTC. Translated: CASSPSTVPYEQYF. This chain uses TRBV18 with TRBJ2-7; D gene uncertain. This CDR3 spans 14 amino acids. The ends were cut back, 2 bases at V and 2 bases at J, with 10 bases in the middle. Germline V gene sequence: CDR1 KGHSH, CDR2 LQKENI.

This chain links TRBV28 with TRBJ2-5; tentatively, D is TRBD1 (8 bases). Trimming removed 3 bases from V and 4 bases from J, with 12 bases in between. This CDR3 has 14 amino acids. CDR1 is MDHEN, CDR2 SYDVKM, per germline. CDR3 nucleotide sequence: TGTGCCAGCAGTTTTTACAGGGGGGGAGAGACCCAGTACTTC. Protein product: CASSFYRGGETQYF.

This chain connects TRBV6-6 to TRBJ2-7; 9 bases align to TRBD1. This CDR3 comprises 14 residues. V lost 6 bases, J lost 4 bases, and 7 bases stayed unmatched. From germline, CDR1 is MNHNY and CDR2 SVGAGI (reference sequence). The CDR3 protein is CASSGTGTGYEQYF. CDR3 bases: TGTGCCAGCAGCGGGACAGGGACTGGGTACGAGCAGTACTTC.

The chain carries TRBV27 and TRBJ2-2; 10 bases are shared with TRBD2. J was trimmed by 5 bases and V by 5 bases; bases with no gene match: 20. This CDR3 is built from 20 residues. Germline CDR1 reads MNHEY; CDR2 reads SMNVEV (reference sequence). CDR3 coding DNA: TGTGCCAGCAGTGACGCTGTCTCCAGCGGGGGGGCTGTACTAACCGGGGAGCTGTTTTTT. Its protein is CASSDAVSSGGAVLTGELFF.

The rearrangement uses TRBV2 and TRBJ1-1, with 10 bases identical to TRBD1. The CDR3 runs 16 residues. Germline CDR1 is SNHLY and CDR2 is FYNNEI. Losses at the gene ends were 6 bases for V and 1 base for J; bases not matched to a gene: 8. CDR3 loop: CASSPGTGASNTEAFF. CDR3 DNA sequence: TGTGCCAGCAGCCCAGGGACAGGGGCGTCGAACACTGAAGCTTTCTTT.

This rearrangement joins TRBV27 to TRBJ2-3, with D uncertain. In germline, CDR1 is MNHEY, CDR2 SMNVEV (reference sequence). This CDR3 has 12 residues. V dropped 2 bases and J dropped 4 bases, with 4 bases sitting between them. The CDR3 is CASSLGSDTQYF. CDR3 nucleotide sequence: TGTGCCAGCAGTTTAGGGTCAGATACGCAGTATTTT.

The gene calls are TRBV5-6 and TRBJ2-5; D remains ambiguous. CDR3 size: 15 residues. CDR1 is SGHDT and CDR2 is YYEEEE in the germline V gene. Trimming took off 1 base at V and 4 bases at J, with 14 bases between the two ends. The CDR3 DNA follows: TGTGCCAGCAGCTTGAAATCCGGGTTGGGAGAGACCCAGTACTTC. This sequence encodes CASSLKSGLGETQYF.